The TCR beta chain described here comes from a study of CXCR3-negative and CXCR3-positive naive CD8 T cells (dated by TCRdb to the late 2010s). Regarding the complete study: In total, some 140 million TRB reads were obtained, which works out to roughly 1.5 +/- 0.3 million reads per library. TRBV-TRBJ cluster analysis included naive subsets from five or six donors and memory cells from 3 donors. Diversity and physicochemical repertoire analyses covered about a dozen donors pooled from two independent experiments. Overall results and qualifications from the work: Compared with CXCR3-negative naive cells, CXCR3-positive naive cells had TRB CDR3s with higher hydrophobicity (lower Kidera factor 4), lower energy, and higher strength and volume indices. Both naive subsets had comparably high repertoire diversity, while memory CD8+ T cells had much lower repertoire diversity. Similar TRBV-TRBJ usage was shown by naive CXCR3-negative and CXCR3-positive cells from the same donor, whereas distinct patterns were shown by memory cells. Because surface CD5, which is linked to self-reactivity in mice, was comparable between the naive subsets, TCR interaction strength was also inferred from TRB CDR3 physicochemical properties. Freshly isolated PBMCs were used for most assays because CXCR3 expression partially decreased after cryopreservation.

Sequencing was carried out with a NextSeq 550. The Human TCR Profiling Kit (MiLaboratory) was used to make UMI-labeled 5' RACE TRB cDNA libraries. The full amount of extracted RNA was used for cDNA synthesis, and the full amount of resulting cDNA was used for PCR amplification. The libraries were made side by side, with each library going through the same number of PCR cycles. From the authors' description of their analysis: About 49,000 +/- 11,000 unique UMI-labeled TRB cDNA molecules per library were extracted with MIGEC and MiXCR, with at least two reads per UMI required. Each library averaged about 37,000 +/- 9,700 functional in-frame TRB CDR3 nucleotide clonotypes without stop codons. After downsampling to 5000 UMI-labeled TRB molecules per sample, diversity metrics such as normalized Shannon-Wiener and Chao1 were calculated in VDJtools. VDJtools computed clonotype-size-weighted physicochemical properties of the central five CDR3 residues: interaction energy, strength, volume and Kidera factor 4. After the reads were reprocessed by TCRdb, one entry was made per CDR3 protein sequence, with no DNA. TCRdb's processing, not the authors' own work, is the source of the V and J calls. The sample's own table lists 92,000 or so distinct CDR3 sequences. Clones ranked in the top ten supply about 1% of the sample.

For each CD8+ T cell subset, flow sorting was done in triplicate, and 300,000 to 350,000 cells per subset went directly into RLT lysis buffer. Naive CD8+ T cells were defined stringently as CD45RO-CCR7+CD27+CD95- to exclude memory contaminants. Standard density gradient centrifugation was used to isolate peripheral blood mononuclear cells from buffy coats. Naive CXCR3-negative and CXCR3-positive CD8+ T cells were flow-sorted using a FACSAria III. An RNeasy Mini Kit was used to extract total RNA from the sorted cells. Turning to this clonotype: Its antigen is unknown.

The TCR was taken from a human donor in good health. Some clones in this sample may be carry-over from other donors' samples. Sequencing used naive CXCR3- CD8+ T cells from blood. This sample's cell subset or site label indicates: CD45RO-CCR7+CD27+CD95- naive CD8+ T cells lacking CXCR3 (TNR3-).

The CDR3 region reads CASSPGGFEQFF. The rearrangement joined TRBV5-1 to TRBJ2-1; TCRdb reports TRBD2, a call that lacks DNA to check it against. As encoded in the germline V gene, CDR1 is SGHRS while CDR2 is YFSETQ. The CDR3 starts with the cysteine, ends with the phenylalanine, and has 12 residues. This entry has no DNA.